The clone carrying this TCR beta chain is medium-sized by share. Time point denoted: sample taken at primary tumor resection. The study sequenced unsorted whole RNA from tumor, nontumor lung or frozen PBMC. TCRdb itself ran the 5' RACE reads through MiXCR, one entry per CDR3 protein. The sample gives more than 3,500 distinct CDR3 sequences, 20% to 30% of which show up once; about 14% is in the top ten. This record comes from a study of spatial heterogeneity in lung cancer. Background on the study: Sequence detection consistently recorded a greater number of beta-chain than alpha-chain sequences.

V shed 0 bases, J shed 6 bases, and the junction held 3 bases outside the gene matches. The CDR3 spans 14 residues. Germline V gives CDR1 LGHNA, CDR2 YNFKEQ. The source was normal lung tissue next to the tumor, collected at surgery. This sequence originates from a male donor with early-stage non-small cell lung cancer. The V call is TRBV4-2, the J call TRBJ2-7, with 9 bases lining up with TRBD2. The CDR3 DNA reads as TGTGCCAGCAGCCAAGAGCGGGAGGGCCCCGAGCAGTACTTC. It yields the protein CASSQEREGPEQYF.